This T cell receptor beta chain was captured by sequencing in a study of PD-1 blockade in mismatch repair-deficient tumors. The overall study: Enrolled about 2013-2017, patients had progressing, pretreated mismatch repair-deficient cancers of over nine types. General observations from the study: Tumor-resident clones, often undetectable pretreatment in blood, expanded then contracted after pembrolizumab.

The V end lost 0 bases, the J end lost 0 bases, and 10 bases lay between the germline ends. The V gene's germline CDR1 is GTSNPN and CDR2 SVGIG (reference sequence). The CDR3 is 15 residues long. The method was immunoSEQ multiplex PCR; TCRdb's version includes in-frame clones alone and lacks a portion of them. This sample has approximately 130,000 clones, with about 88% found just once. All patients were mismatch repair deficient, assessed by either PCR or immunohistochemistry. TCRs were sequenced from a few patients responding to pembrolizumab. This clone was seen only once. Its antigen remains unidentified.

The sequence came from an adult with mismatch repair-deficient cancer. Source: peripheral blood, taken 44 weeks after starting pembrolizumab. This chain uses TRBV30 with TRBJ2-3; perhaps TRBD2 as D (6 bases). CDR3 protein: CAWSVLGTSTDTQYF. CDR3 in DNA: TGTGCCTGGAGTGTACTGGGGACTAGCACAGATACGCAGTATTTT.